Each of the 16 T cell receptor beta chains below was sequenced from the same sample in a study of blood T cells in healthy people across ages. Then a second PCR, running roughly 7 to 11 cycles, was carried out with a sample-barcoded 5' primer and a J-beta primer mix. Each CDR3 protein is one row after TCRdb ran MiXCR on the 5' RACE reads. Here the sample spans around 1,000,000 distinct CDR3 sequences, roughly 24% being singletons. In addition, the sample was reused for a study of T cells of mothers and their children.

Material for sequencing was blood. The receptor source for this set is a girl aged 2 to 10 in good health.

The sample holds a few counts of this clonotype. The chain couples TRBV7-9 to TRBJ2-5; 10 nucleotides agree with TRBD2. The J call may be mistaken, given a closer DNA end match to TRBJ2-1. In germline, CDR1 is SEHNR, CDR2 FQNEAQ (reference sequence). This CDR3 spans 14 amino acids. CDR3 nucleotides: TGTGCCAGCAGCCCCCCAAGCGGGGGGGGTGAGCAGTTCTTC. This gives the protein CASSPPSGGGEQFF.

There are a few counts of this clonotype. This chain joins TRBV29-1 and TRBJ2-4; TRBD1 matches at 7 bases. Germline trimming cut 5 bases from V and 8 bases from J; bases unmatched to any gene: 6. This CDR3 region has 12 residues. Looked up from germline, CDR1 is SQVTM and CDR2 is ANQGSEA. CDR3 in DNA: TGCAGCGTTCTACTCACAGGGGACATTCAGTACTTC. This sequence encodes CSVLLTGDIQYF. The full variable domain, its missing parts supplied by reference TRBV29-1 and TRBJ2-4, is SAVISQKPSRDICQRGTSLTIQCQVDSQVTMMFWYRQQPGQSLTLIATANQGSEATYESGFVIDKFPISRPNLTFSTLTVSNMSPEDSSIYLCSVLLTGDIQYFGAGTRLSVL.

This clonotype was found a few times. The V and J genes are TRBV29-1 and TRBJ2-1; D is ambiguous. Trimming removed 4 bases at V and 6 bases at J, with 10 bases between. The germline V gene has CDR1 SQVTM and CDR2 ANQGSEA. The CDR3 is 12 amino acids. The CDR3, as DNA: TGCAGCGTTGGAGTAGGTGGCAATGAGCAGTTCTTC. This gives the protein CSVGVGGNEQFF.

This clonotype has more than one count but fewer than ten. The chain employs TRBV9 and TRBJ2-1, with a possible D match to TRBD2 (6 bases). This CDR3 is built from 13 residues. The germline V gene encodes CDR1 SGDLS and CDR2 YYNGEE. V lost 3 bases to trimming and J lost 7 bases, with 11 bases between them. CDR3 loop: CASSDLLANEQFF. The CDR3 bases are TGTGCCAGCAGCGACCTTCTAGCGAATGAGCAGTTCTTC. Variable domain in full (rest from reference TRBV9 and TRBJ2-1): DSGVTQTPKHLITATGQRVTLRCSPRSGDLSVYWYQQSLDQGLQFLIQYYNGEERAKGNILERFSAQQFPDLHSELNLSSLELGDSALYFCASSDLLANEQFFGPGTRLTVL.

The V gene is TRBV6-4, the J gene TRBJ2-1; TRBD2 agrees at 10 bases. The V gene's germline CDR1 is MRHNA and CDR2 SNTAGT. After removal of 3 bases from V and 6 bases from J, the junction contained 2 bases not matched to a gene. The CDR3 contains 14 residues. The DNA for the CDR3 is TGTGCCAGCAGTGAAGCGGGGGGGCCCAATGAGCAGTTCTTC. Protein product: CASSEAGGPNEQFF.

The rearrangement joins TRBV9 to TRBJ2-7; D gene ambiguous. Per the germline V gene, CDR1 is SGDLS and CDR2 is YYNGEE. The germline V and J ends were trimmed by 5 bases and 0 bases, with 12 bases remaining between them. CDR3 length: 14 amino acids. The CDR3 reads CASSDGTRSYEQYF. DNA for the CDR3: TGTGCCAGCAGTGATGGAACCCGCTCCTACGAGCAGTACTTC. Variable domain in full (rest from reference TRBV9 and TRBJ2-7): DSGVTQTPKHLITATGQRVTLRCSPRSGDLSVYWYQQSLDQGLQFLIQYYNGEERAKGNILERFSAQQFPDLHSELNLSSLELGDSALYFCASSDGTRSYEQYFGPGTRLTVT.

This clonotype was recorded a few times. The gene calls are TRBV20-1 and TRBJ2-1; 8 bases agree with TRBD2. The CDR3 runs to 17 residues. With V trimmed by 0 bases and J by 3 bases, 10 bases remained unmatched. Per the germline V gene, CDR1 is DFQATT and CDR2 is SNEGSKA (reference sequence). The CDR3 reads CSARDPLSGAHYNEQFF. CDR3 sequence (DNA): TGCAGTGCTAGAGATCCCCTTAGCGGGGCCCACTACAATGAGCAGTTCTTC.

This clonotype was observed a few times. The chain carries TRBV3-1 and TRBJ2-1; 9 positions match TRBD1. The DNA matches TRBJ2-5 better at its end, which makes the J call doubtful. This CDR3 spans 16 amino acids. Germline V CDR1 and CDR2: LGHDT, YNNKEL (reference sequence). CDR3 bases: TGTGCCAGCAGCCCAGGACAGGGGAGTCGGATTGAGACCCAGTACTTC. The encoded protein is CASSPGQGSRIETQYF.

This chain uses TRBV20-1 with TRBJ2-1; 7 bases map to TRBD1. V dropped 4 bases and J dropped 9; count of bases not matched to a gene: 12. This CDR3 has 14 residues. Germline CDR1 DFQATT, CDR2 SNEGSKA (reference sequence). The chain's CDR3 is CSAKSFLGTAEQFF. The CDR3, as DNA: TGCAGTGCTAAATCCTTCCTGGGGACAGCTGAGCAGTTCTTC.

Only a few counts were recorded for this clonotype. The V and J genes are TRBV9 and TRBJ2-7; 7 bases agree with TRBD2. Germline loops: CDR1 SGDLS, CDR2 YYNGEE. Trimming took 0 bases from V and 3 from J; bases not matched to a gene: 3. CDR3 size: 14 residues. The CDR3 here is CASSVVASGYEQYF. The CDR3 nucleotides read TGTGCCAGCAGCGTAGTGGCTAGCGGCTACGAGCAGTACTTC.

This clonotype was picked up many times. V is TRBV4-3 and J is TRBJ2-7, with a tentative D call TRBD1 (5 bases). CDR3 length: 14 residues. Trimming removed 8 bases at V and 4 bases at J, with 18 bases between. The germline V gene encodes CDR1 LGHNA and CDR2 YSLEER. The CDR3 spells CASAPAQGRYEQYF. CDR3 nucleotide sequence: TGCGCCAGCGCCCCGGCGCAGGGAAGATACGAGCAGTACTTC.

This chain joins TRBV2 and TRBJ2-5, with 8 positions matching TRBD2. The length of the CDR3 is 14 residues. Germline V gene data show CDR1 as SNHLY and CDR2 as FYNNEI. After removal of 7 bases from V and 1 base from J, the junction contained 5 bases not matched to a gene. CDR3 in DNA: TGTGCCAGCACCGGGGGGGGAGCCCAAGAGACCCAGTACTTC. Translation gives CASTGGGAQETQYF.

The genes are TRBV19 and TRBJ1-6; D is perhaps TRBD1 (6 bases). CDR3 length: 13 amino acids. The V end lost 8 bases, the J end lost 6 bases, and 11 bases lay between the germline ends. Germline CDR1 is LNHDA and CDR2 is SQIVND (reference sequence). For the CDR3, the DNA is TGTGCCAGTCAGGGGCAGCTTAATTCACCCCTCCACTTT. Residues: CASQGQLNSPLHF.

This chain links TRBV6-5 with TRBJ2-5; D gene ambiguous. CDR3 length equals 13 residues. The germline CDR1 and CDR2 sequences are MNHEY and SVGAGI. V shed 6 bases and J shed 3 bases, with 11 bases lying between them. The CDR3 reads CASRSPGKETQYF. CDR3 DNA: TGTGCCAGCAGGTCTCCAGGAAAAGAGACCCAGTACTTC.

This clonotype came up a few times. The chain is built from TRBV7-3 and TRBJ1-6, with D unresolved. Germline V CDR1 and CDR2: SGHTA, FQGTGA. Trimming took off 1 base at V and 7 bases at J, with 8 bases between the two ends. The CDR3 has 14 amino acids. CDR3 loop: CASSLNNVNSPLHF. For the CDR3, the DNA is TGTGCCAGCAGCTTAAATAACGTAAATTCACCCCTCCACTTT.

This clonotype was seen more than once but under ten times. This sequence joins TRBV9 and TRBJ2-1; the D gene is possibly TRBD1 (5 bases). The germline gives CDR1 SGDLS, CDR2 YYNGEE. CDR3 length equals 10 residues. V was trimmed by 7 bases and J by 8 bases, leaving 7 bases between them. The CDR3 nucleotides read TGTGCCAGCGGGGCCGATGAGCAGTTCTTC. This translates into CASGADEQFF.